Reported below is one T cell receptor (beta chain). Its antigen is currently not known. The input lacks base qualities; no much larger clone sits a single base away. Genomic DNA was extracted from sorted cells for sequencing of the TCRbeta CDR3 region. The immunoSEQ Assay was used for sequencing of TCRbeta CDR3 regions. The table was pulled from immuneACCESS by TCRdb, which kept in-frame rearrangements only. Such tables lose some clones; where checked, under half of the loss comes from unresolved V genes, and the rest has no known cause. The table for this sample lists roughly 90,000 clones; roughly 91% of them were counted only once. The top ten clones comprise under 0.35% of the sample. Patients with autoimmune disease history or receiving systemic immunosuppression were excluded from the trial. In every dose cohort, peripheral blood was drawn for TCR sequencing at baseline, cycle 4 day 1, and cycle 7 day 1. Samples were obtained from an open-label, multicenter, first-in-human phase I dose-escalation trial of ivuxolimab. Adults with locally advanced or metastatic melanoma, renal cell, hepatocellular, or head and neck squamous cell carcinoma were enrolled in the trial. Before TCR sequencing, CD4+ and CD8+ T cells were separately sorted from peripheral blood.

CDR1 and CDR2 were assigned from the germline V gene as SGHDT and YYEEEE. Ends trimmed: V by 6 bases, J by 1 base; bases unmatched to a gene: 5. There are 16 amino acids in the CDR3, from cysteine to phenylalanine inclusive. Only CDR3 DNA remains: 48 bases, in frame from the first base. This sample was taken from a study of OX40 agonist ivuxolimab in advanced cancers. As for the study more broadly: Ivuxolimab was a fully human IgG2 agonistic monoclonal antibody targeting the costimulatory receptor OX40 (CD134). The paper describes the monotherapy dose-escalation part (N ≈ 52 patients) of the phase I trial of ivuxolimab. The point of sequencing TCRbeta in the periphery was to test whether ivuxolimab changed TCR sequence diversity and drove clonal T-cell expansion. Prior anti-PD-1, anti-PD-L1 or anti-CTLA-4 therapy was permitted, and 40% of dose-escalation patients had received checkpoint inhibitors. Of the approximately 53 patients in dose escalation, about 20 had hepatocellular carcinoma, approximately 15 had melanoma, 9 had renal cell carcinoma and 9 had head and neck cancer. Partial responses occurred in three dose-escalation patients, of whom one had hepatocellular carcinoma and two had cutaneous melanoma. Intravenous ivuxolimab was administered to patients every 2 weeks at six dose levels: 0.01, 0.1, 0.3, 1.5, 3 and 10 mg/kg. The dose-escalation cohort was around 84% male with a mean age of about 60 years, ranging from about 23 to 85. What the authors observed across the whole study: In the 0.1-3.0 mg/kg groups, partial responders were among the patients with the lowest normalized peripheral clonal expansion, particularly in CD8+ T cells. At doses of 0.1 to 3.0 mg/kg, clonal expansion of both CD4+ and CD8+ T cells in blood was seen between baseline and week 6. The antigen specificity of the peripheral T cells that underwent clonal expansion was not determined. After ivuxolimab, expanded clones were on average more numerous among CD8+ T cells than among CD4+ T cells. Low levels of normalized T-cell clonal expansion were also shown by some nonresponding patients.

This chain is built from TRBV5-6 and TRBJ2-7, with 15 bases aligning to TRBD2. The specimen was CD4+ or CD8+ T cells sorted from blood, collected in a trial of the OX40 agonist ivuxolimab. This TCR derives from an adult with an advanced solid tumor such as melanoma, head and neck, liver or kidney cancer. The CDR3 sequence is CASTGLAGGPSYEQYF. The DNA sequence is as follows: TGTGCCAGCACGGGACTAGCGGGAGGCCCTTCCTACGAGCAGTACTTC. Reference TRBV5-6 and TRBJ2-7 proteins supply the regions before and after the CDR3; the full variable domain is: DAGVTQSPTHLIKTRGQQVTLRCSPKSGHDTVSWYQQALGQGPQFIFQYYEEEERQRGNFPDRFSGHQFPNYSSELNVNALLLGDSALYLCASTGLAGGPSYEQYFGPGTRLTVT.